This T cell receptor beta chain derives from a study of blood T cell repertoires in COVID-19. For the study at large: The United States, Italy and Spain provided the acute and convalescent COVID-19 samples. Sample material is recorded as cDNA or gDNA derived from T cells, B-cell-depleted T cells, or PBMCs.

Profiling relied on immunoSEQ multiplex PCR, and the TCRdb table lists in-frame clones only, not all of them. This sample yields roughly 27,000 clones, of which about 89% are seen a single time; 9.9% belongs to the top ten. The receptor was isolated from a human donor in a cohort sampled during active COVID-19. The sample comprised peripheral blood.

CDR3 amino acids: CASSHFRGGTDTQYF. CDR3 coding DNA: TGTGCCAGCAGCCATTTTCGGGGAGGCACAGATACGCAGTATTTT. The chain couples TRBV7-2 to TRBJ2-3; D perhaps matches TRBD2 (5 bases). This CDR3 region has 15 residues. V was shortened by 5 bases and J by 1 base, with 13 bases between the two germline ends. The V gene's germline CDR1 is SGHTA and CDR2 FQGNSA. Using reference TRBV7-2 and TRBJ2-3 for the parts outside the CDR3, the full variable domain is GAGVSQSPSNKVTEKGKDVELRCDPISGHTALYWYRQSLGQGLEFLIYFQGNSAPDKSGLPSDRFSAERTGGSVSTLTIQRTQQEDSAVYLCASSHFRGGTDTQYFGPGTRLTVL.